Below are 30 T cell receptor beta chains sequenced from a single sample in a study of blood T cell repertoires in COVID-19. Measured with immunoSEQ multiplex PCR; TCRdb has only the in-frame clones, and not every one. The top ten hold about 2% of the sample, which has roughly 100,000 clones, 84% seen once. The sample consisted of peripheral blood. The origin of the receptors is a man aged 65 to 85 with active or convalescent COVID-19.

CDR3: CATSDSIDGFYGYTF. The CDR3 nucleotides read TGTGCCACCAGTGATTCGATTGACGGGTTCTATGGCTACACCTTC. The genes are TRBV24-1 and TRBJ1-2; D unclear. The CDR3 has 15 amino acids. Germline assignment: CDR1 KGHDR and CDR2 SFDVKD. Trimming left V 2 bases short and J 4 bases short, with 13 bases between.

CDR3 protein: CASSFQAGGVNTQYF. CDR3 in DNA: TGCGCCAGCAGCTTTCAAGCGGGAGGTGTCAATACGCAGTATTTT. V gene TRBV5-1 combines with J gene TRBJ2-3; 9 bases map to TRBD2. J gave up 7 bases and V 2 bases, and 8 bases lay outside the gene matches. Germline CDR1 and CDR2: SGHRS and YFSETQ. CDR3 length: 15 amino acids. The whole variable domain, remainder taken from reference TRBV5-1 and TRBJ2-3, is KAGVTQTPRYLIKTRGQQVTLSCSPISGHRSVSWYQQTPGQGLQFLFEYFSETQRNKGNFPGRFSGRQFSNSRSEMNVSTLELGDSALYLCASSFQAGGVNTQYFGPGTRLTVL.

This clone came up a few times. This chain joins TRBV18 and TRBJ2-3; no firm D call. V lost 6 bases, J lost 0 bases, and 10 bases lay in between. There are 14 residues in the CDR3. Germline values: CDR1 KGHSH, CDR2 LQKENI. The CDR3 nucleotides read TGTGCCAGCTCGCTCAGTCCTAGCACAGATACGCAGTATTTT. This encodes CASSLSPSTDTQYF.

This clone appeared once. The chain uses TRBV5-1 and TRBJ2-1; 14 nucleotides agree with TRBD2. J lost 5 bases, V lost 5 bases, and 6 bases had no gene match. CDR1 is SGHRS and CDR2 is YFSETQ in the germline V gene. There are 16 residues in the CDR3. The CDR3 nucleotides are TGCGCCAGCAGTCCGACTAGCGGGGGGGCGAACAATGAGCAGTTCTTC. Amino acids: CASSPTSGGANNEQFF.

This chain uses TRBV28 with TRBJ1-4; D unresolved. Germline loops: CDR1 MDHEN, CDR2 SYDVKM. V lost 5 bases and J lost 0, with 13 bases in between. The CDR3 has 16 amino acids. CDR3 protein: CASSPFRRPTNEKLFF. DNA of the CDR3: TGTGCCAGCAGTCCCTTTAGGAGACCAACTAATGAAAAACTGTTTTTT.

The chain couples TRBV7-2 to TRBJ1-5, with D possibly TRBD1 on 5 matching bases. Germline CDR1 and CDR2: SGHTA and FQGNSA. Trimming left V 6 bases short and J 2 bases short, with 17 bases between. The length of the CDR3 is 16 residues. Here the CDR3 reads CASSWGRGEGNQPQHF. The CDR3 DNA follows: TGTGCCAGCAGTTGGGGCCGGGGGGAGGGCAATCAGCCCCAGCATTTT.

This clone was seen just once. This chain links TRBV5-1 with TRBJ1-6, with TRBD1 matching 7 bases. Trimming at V came to 0 bases and at J to 0 bases, leaving 6 bases not matched to a gene. Germline CDR1 and CDR2: SGHRS and YFSETQ. The CDR3 sequence is 18 residues long. CDR3: CASSLAGTASSYNSPLHF. DNA for the CDR3: TGCGCCAGCAGCTTGGCCGGGACAGCGAGCTCCTATAATTCACCCCTCCACTTT.

The V gene is TRBV28, the J gene TRBJ2-1; the match to TRBD2 covers 12 bases. J lost 3 bases, V lost 8 bases, and 5 bases had no gene match. The CDR3 length is 15 residues. CDR1 and CDR2 from the germline V gene are MDHEN and SYDVKM. Here the CDR3 DNA reads TGTGCCAGCGGGGTACTAGCGGGGGGCTACAATGAGCAGTTCTTC. It is translated as CASGVLAGGYNEQFF.

Comment on this clone: Other DNA sequences in the same sample also yield this CDR3. V gene TRBV6-5 combines with J gene TRBJ2-7; TRBD2 might be the D (6 bases). V shed 0 bases and J shed 3 bases, with 9 bases lying between them. Germline assignment: CDR1 MNHEY and CDR2 SVGAGI. CDR3 length equals 14 residues. CDR3 nucleotides: TGTGCCAGCAGTTACTCTCGGGACTTCTACGAGCAGTACTTC. Its protein product is CASSYSRDFYEQYF.

This clone was seen just once. The junction departs from the called germline gene at one end, perhaps through a read error. The chain is built from TRBV7-7 and TRBJ2-2; a weak D match, TRBD1 (5 bases). The length of the CDR3 is 14 residues. Germline assignment: CDR1 SSHAT and CDR2 FNYEAQ (reference sequence). CDR3 loop: CASSSTANTGELFF. The CDR3 DNA reads as TGTGCTAGCAGCTCGACAGCGAACACCGGGGAGCTGTTTTTT.

The chain uses TRBV18 and TRBJ1-4; 10 positions agree with TRBD1. After removal of 6 bases from V and 8 bases from J, the junction contained 18 bases not matched to a gene. Germline values: CDR1 KGHSH, CDR2 LQKENI. This CDR3 has 18 amino acids. The CDR3 reads CASSIRSFRDRGGEKLFF. DNA of the CDR3: TGTGCCAGCTCTATTCGTAGTTTCCGGGACAGGGGAGGAGAAAAACTGTTTTTT.

This chain uses TRBV7-2 with TRBJ2-3; D call uncertain. CDR3 length equals 13 residues. Per the germline V gene, CDR1 is SGHTA and CDR2 is FQGNSA. The V and J ends lost 8 bases and 0 bases respectively, with 9 bases between them. The CDR3 sequence is CASRPRSTDTQYF. DNA of the CDR3: TGTGCCAGCCGGCCTAGGAGCACAGATACGCAGTATTTT.

J is TRBJ2-5 and V is TRBV6-2 or TRBV6-3; D might be TRBD2 (5 bases). The length of the CDR3 is 17 residues. Looked up from germline, CDR1 is MNHEY and CDR2 is SVGEGT. Trimming pared 2 bases from V and 2 bases from J, leaving 18 bases between. CDR3 DNA: TGTGCCAGCAGTTACGGGTCTGCTAGACTAACTCAAGAGACCCAGTACTTC. Protein: CASSYGSARLTQETQYF.

This clone has a handful of counts. The gene calls are TRBV7-8 and TRBJ2-2; D is perhaps TRBD2 (6 bases). The CDR3 loop spans 15 amino acids. Germline assignment: CDR1 SGHVS and CDR2 FQNEAQ. The germline V and J ends were trimmed by 4 bases and 1 base, with 10 bases remaining between them. The CDR3 loop is CASSSRLENTGELFF. The CDR3 DNA is TGTGCCAGCAGCTCACGACTAGAGAACACCGGGGAGCTGTTTTTT.

V and J are TRBV9 and TRBJ1-6; TRBD1 agrees at 8 bases. CDR1 is SGDLS, CDR2 YYNGEE, per germline. V gave up 3 bases and J gave up 14 bases; unmatched junction bases: 7. The CDR3 has 13 amino acids. The CDR3 loop is CASSAGQATTLHF. The DNA of the CDR3 is TGTGCCAGCAGCGCGGGACAGGCCACCACCCTCCACTTT.

The V and J genes are TRBV21-1 and TRBJ1-6. TRBV21-1 is a recognized pseudogene. CDR3 length equals 13 residues. For the CDR3, the DNA is TGTGCCAGCCACCGGGAGGGGGGGTCACCCCTCCACTTT. Its translation is CASHREGGSPLHF.

The CDR3 bases are TGCGCCAGCAGCCCCGAAGTGGGGCAGGGGTCCTACGAGCAGTACTTC. It is translated as CASSPEVGQGSYEQYF. This chain joins TRBV5-1 and TRBJ2-7; D is perhaps TRBD1 (6 bases). V gave up 4 bases and J gave up 1 base, with 18 bases separating them. The CDR3 spans 16 residues. Germline V gene data show CDR1 as SGHRS and CDR2 as YFSETQ.

This chain connects TRBV13 to TRBJ2-3; D remains ambiguous. Germline V CDR1 and CDR2: PRHDT, FYEKMQ (reference sequence). With 0 bases removed from V and 3 bases from J, the gap between germline ends came to 4 bases. The CDR3 loop spans 13 amino acids. CDR3 in amino acids: CASSLGQTDTQYF. The CDR3 nucleotides are TGTGCCAGCAGCTTAGGACAGACAGATACGCAGTATTTT.

The chain couples TRBV9 to TRBJ1-1, with TRBD1 as a possible D gene (6 bases). V dropped 3 bases and J dropped 3 bases, with 12 bases sitting between them. Looked up from germline, CDR1 is SGDLS and CDR2 is YYNGEE. This CDR3 is built from 14 residues. The CDR3 protein is CASSAETGYTEAFF. In DNA, the CDR3 is TGTGCCAGCAGCGCCGAGACAGGCTACACTGAAGCTTTCTTT.

V and J are TRBV3-1 (or the pseudogene TRBV3-2) and TRBJ2-5; D gene unclear. The germline gives CDR1 LGHDT, CDR2 YNNKEL (reference sequence). The ends were cut back, 4 bases at V and 5 bases at J, with 8 bases in the middle. This CDR3 is built from 12 residues. The CDR3 reads CASSRSRETQYF. The CDR3 DNA is TGTGCCAGCAGCCGGAGTAGGGAGACCCAGTACTTC.

The gene calls are TRBV19 and TRBJ1-5; TRBD1 agrees at 10 bases. The CDR3 loop spans 16 amino acids. With 3 bases clipped from V and 1 base from J, the junction kept 3 bases outside the gene matches. Germline CDR1 and CDR2: LNHDA and SQIVND (reference sequence). This CDR3 reads CASSIAGQGSNQPQHF. DNA of the CDR3: TGTGCCAGTAGTATTGCGGGACAGGGGAGCAATCAGCCCCAGCATTTT.

For this clone: The junction departs from the called germline gene at one end, perhaps through a read error. V and J are TRBV7-7 and TRBJ1-5, with 9 nucleotides matching TRBD1. The germline V gene encodes CDR1 SSHAT and CDR2 FNYEAQ (reference sequence). The CDR3 contains 16 residues. CDR3 sequence reads: CASSYGQGLGNQPQHF. CDR3 in DNA: TGTGCTAGCAGCTACGGACAGGGGCTTGGCAATCAGCCCCAGCATTTT.

The CDR3 nucleotides read TGTGCCAGCAGCTTAGAGGGGGTAGGCACAGATACGCAGTATTTT. Its translation: CASSLEGVGTDTQYF. This chain joins TRBV7-2 and TRBJ2-3; D is possibly TRBD1 (6 bases). V was pared by 1 base and J by 1 base, with 9 bases between. CDR1 is SGHTA and CDR2 is FQGNSA in the germline V gene. The CDR3 spans 15 residues.

This rearrangement joins TRBV5-1 to TRBJ2-5, with TRBD2 as a possible D gene (5 bases). V lost 4 bases and J 5 bases, leaving 12 bases between the germline ends. From germline, CDR1 is SGHRS and CDR2 YFSETQ. This CDR3 has 13 amino acids. The CDR3 spells CASSSSEGETQYF. The DNA for the CDR3 is TGCGCCAGCAGCAGTAGCGAAGGCGAGACCCAGTACTTC.

The CDR3 reads CASARGPYGYTF. Here the CDR3 DNA reads TGTGCCTCCGCAAGAGGGCCCTATGGCTACACCTTC. The rearrangement joins TRBV30 to TRBJ1-2; D unclear. In germline, CDR1 is GTSNPN, CDR2 SVGIG (reference sequence). Trimming removed 7 bases at V and 4 bases at J, with 13 bases between. The CDR3 runs 12 residues.

This chain uses TRBV19 with TRBJ1-2; D unresolved. This CDR3 is 14 amino acids long. V lost 5 bases and J 4 bases, leaving 14 bases between the germline ends. Germline-derived CDR1 and CDR2 are LNHDA and SQIVND (reference sequence). CDR3 nucleotide sequence: TGTGCCAGTAGTGATCAAGCCGGAGGCTATGGCTACACCTTC. Amino acid sequence: CASSDQAGGYGYTF.

This chain connects TRBV28 to TRBJ2-1, with 8 nucleotides matching TRBD2. CDR1 and CDR2 from the germline V gene are MDHEN and SYDVKM. With V trimmed by 6 bases and J by 2 bases, 24 bases remained unmatched. The CDR3 totals 21 residues. The CDR3 bases are TGTGCCAGCAGACCAACCCTTTCTAGGGACGGGGGGGCCCTGGCCTACAATGAGCAGTTCTTC. It is translated as CASRPTLSRDGGALAYNEQFF. The full variable domain, its missing parts supplied by reference TRBV28 and TRBJ2-1, is DVKVTQSSRYLVKRTGEKVFLECVQDMDHENMFWYRQDPGLGLRLIYFSYDVKMKEKGDIPEGYSVSREKKERFSLILESASTNQTSMYLCASRPTLSRDGGALAYNEQFFGPGTRLTVL.

The chain couples TRBV2 to TRBJ1-1; TRBD1 aligns across 10 bases. This CDR3 is built from 14 residues. Germline V CDR1 and CDR2: SNHLY, FYNNEI. The V segment lost 6 bases and the J segment 1 base; nucleotides outside the gene matches: 2. The CDR3 here is CASRGQGTNTEAFF. CDR3 sequence (DNA): TGTGCCAGCAGGGGACAGGGGACGAACACTGAAGCTTTCTTT.

V usage is TRBV28 and J usage is TRBJ1-5, with 8 nucleotides matching TRBD1. The germline gives CDR1 MDHEN, CDR2 SYDVKM. V was pared by 5 bases and J by 7 bases, with 13 bases of the junction left unmatched. This CDR3 contains 16 residues. DNA for the CDR3: TGTGCCAGCAGTACTTACTGGACAGGGAACGGACAGCCCCAGCATTTT. The encoded protein is CASSTYWTGNGQPQHF.

The chain joins TRBV6-5 to TRBJ1-2; D perhaps matches TRBD1 (6 bases). V lost 5 bases and J 8 bases, leaving 12 bases between the germline ends. Germline CDR1 reads MNHEY; CDR2 reads SVGAGI. The CDR3 spans 12 residues. CDR3 sequence: CASSPSTGGYTF. The CDR3 nucleotides are TGTGCCAGCAGTCCTTCGACAGGAGGCTACACCTTC.